This T cell receptor (beta chain) was observed in a study of shared clonotypes between healthy human individuals. Clones were read by immunoSEQ multiplex PCR, and TCRdb kept only the in-frame ones, dropping some. The data show hundreds of thousands of clones, with about three quarters seen just once and roughly 2% held by the top ten. This CDR3 spans 16 amino acids. V dropped 5 bases and J dropped 0 bases, with 17 bases sitting between them. In germline, CDR1 is SGHRS, CDR2 YFSETQ. The sample taken for sequencing was memory CD4+ T cells sorted from blood. Indicated subset: CD45RA-negative fraction. V is TRBV5-1 and J is TRBJ2-5; D assignment may be TRBD1 or TRBD2 (5 bases each). This sequence originates from a woman aged 30 to 39 in good health. In DNA form, the CDR3 reads TGCGCCAGCAGTTTATCGGGACGGCTGGACCAAGAGACCCAGTACTTC. The encoded protein is CASSLSGRLDQETQYF.